This T cell receptor beta chain was recorded in a study of T cells in lung cancer brain metastases. Using immunoSEQ multiplex PCR, the repertoire was profiled, and TCRdb retains in-frame clones only, with some absent. The sample yields approximately 1,100 clones, about 86% seen once. The sequence was obtained from a woman between 45 and 65 years old with non-small cell lung cancer that had spread to the brain. Sequencing was done on a sample of tumor tissue from a brain metastasis.

The CDR3: CASSLGRISGGWDEQFF. CDR3 DNA: TGCGCCAGCAGCTTAGGGAGGATTAGCGGAGGGTGGGATGAGCAGTTCTTC. The chain combines TRBV5-1 with TRBJ2-1, with a possible D match to TRBD2 (6 bases). This CDR3 contains 17 residues. Trimming cost V 2 bases and J 8 bases, with 23 bases left between them. The germline V gene has CDR1 SGHRS and CDR2 YFSETQ.